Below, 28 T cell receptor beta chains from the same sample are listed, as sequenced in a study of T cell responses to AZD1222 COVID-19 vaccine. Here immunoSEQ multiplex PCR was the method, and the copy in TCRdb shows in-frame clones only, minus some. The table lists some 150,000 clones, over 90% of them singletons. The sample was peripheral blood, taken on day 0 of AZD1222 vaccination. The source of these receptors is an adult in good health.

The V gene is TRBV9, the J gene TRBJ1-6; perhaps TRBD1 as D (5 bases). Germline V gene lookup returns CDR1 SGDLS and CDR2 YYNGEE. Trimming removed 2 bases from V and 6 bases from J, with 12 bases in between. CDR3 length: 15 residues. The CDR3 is CASSVSDGGNSPLHF. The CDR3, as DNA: TGTGCCAGCAGCGTGTCGGACGGGGGTAATTCACCCCTCCACTTT.

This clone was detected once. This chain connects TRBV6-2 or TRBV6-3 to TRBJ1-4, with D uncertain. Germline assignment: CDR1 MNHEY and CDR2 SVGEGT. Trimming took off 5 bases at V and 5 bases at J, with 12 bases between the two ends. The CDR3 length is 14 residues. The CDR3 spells CASSRTSRNEKLFF. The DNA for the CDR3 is TGTGCCAGCAGTCGGACCAGCAGGAATGAAAAACTGTTTTTT.

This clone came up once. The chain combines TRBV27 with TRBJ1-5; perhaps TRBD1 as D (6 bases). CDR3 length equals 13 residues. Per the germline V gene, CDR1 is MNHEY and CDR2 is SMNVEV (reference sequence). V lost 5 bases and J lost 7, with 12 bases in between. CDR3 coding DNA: TGTGCCAGCAGTAAATACAGGGACCAGCCCCAGCATTTT. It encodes CASSKYRDQPQHF.

The CDR3 DNA is TGTTCAAATGGCGGCACCTACAATGAGCAGTTCTTC. It yields the protein CSNGGTYNEQFF. The V call is TRBV10-3, the J call TRBJ2-1; D is undetermined. The germline CDR1 and CDR2 sequences are ENHRY and SYGVKD. The CDR3 is 12 residues long.

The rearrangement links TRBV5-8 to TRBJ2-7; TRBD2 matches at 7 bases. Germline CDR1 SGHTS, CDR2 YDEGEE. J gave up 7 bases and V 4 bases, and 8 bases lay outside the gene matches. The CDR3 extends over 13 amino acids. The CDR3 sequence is CASSPREIREQYF. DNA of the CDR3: TGTGCCAGCAGCCCGCGGGAGATTCGGGAGCAGTACTTC.

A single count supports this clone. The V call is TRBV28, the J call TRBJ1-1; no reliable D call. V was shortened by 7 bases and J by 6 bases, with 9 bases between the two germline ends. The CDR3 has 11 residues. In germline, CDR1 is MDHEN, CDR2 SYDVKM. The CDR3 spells CASIIGPEAFF. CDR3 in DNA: TGTGCCAGCATCATCGGCCCTGAAGCTTTCTTT.

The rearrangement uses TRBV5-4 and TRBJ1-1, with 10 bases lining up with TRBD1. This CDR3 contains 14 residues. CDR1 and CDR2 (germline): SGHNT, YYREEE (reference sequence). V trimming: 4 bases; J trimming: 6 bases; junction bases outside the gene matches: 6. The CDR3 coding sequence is TGTGCCAGCAGCCGGGGGACAGGGGAGGCTGAAGCTTTCTTT. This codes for CASSRGTGEAEAFF.

The CDR3 reads CASTTSGSMYNEQFF. The CDR3 DNA is TGTGCCAGTACCACTAGCGGGAGTATGTACAATGAGCAGTTCTTC. The gene calls are TRBV19 and TRBJ2-1, with 11 bases that match TRBD2. CDR3 length equals 15 residues. The germline CDR1 and CDR2 sequences are LNHDA and SQIVND (reference sequence). J lost 4 bases, V lost 7 bases, and 6 bases had no gene match.

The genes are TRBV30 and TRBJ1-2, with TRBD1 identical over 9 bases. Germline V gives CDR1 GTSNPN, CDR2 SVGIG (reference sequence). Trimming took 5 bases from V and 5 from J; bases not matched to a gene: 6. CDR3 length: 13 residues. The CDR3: CAWSWDRVYGYTF. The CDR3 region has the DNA TGTGCCTGGTCATGGGACAGGGTTTATGGCTACACCTTC.

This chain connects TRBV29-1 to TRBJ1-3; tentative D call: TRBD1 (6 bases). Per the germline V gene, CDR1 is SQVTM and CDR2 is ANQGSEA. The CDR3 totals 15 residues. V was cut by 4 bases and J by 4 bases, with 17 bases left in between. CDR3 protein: CSVVADRLIGNTIYF. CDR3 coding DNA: TGCAGCGTTGTCGCCGACAGGTTGATAGGAAACACCATATATTTT.

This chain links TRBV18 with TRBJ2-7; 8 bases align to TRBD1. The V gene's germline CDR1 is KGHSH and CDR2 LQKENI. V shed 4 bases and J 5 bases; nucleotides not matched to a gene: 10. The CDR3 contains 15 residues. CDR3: CASSLSRQGNHEQYF. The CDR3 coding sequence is TGTGCCAGCTCACTCTCCCGACAGGGGAACCACGAGCAGTACTTC.

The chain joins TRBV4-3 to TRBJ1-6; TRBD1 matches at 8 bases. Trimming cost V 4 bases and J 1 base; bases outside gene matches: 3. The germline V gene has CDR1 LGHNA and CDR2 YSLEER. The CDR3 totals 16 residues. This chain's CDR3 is CASSRGQDSYNSPLHF. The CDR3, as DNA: TGCGCCAGCAGCCGGGGACAGGATTCCTATAATTCACCCCTCCACTTT.

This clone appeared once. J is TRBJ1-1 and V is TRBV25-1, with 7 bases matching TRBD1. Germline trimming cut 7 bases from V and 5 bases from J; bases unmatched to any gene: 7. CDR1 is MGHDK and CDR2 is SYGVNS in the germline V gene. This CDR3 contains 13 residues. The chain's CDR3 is CASTPTGRTEAFF. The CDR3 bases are TGTGCCAGCACCCCGACAGGGCGGACTGAAGCTTTCTTT. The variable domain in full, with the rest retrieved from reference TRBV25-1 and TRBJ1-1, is EADIYQTPRYLVIGTGKKITLECSQTMGHDKMYWYQQDPGMELHLIHYSYGVNSTEKGDLSSESTVSRIRTEHFPLTLESARPSHTSQYLCASTPTGRTEAFFGQGTRLTVV.

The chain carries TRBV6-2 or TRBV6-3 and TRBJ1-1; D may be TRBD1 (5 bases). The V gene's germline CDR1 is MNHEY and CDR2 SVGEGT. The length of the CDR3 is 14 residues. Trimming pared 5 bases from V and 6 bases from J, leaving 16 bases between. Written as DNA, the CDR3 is TGTGCCAGCAGTGATCAGGGTCTGTGGGCTGAAGCTTTCTTT. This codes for CASSDQGLWAEAFF.

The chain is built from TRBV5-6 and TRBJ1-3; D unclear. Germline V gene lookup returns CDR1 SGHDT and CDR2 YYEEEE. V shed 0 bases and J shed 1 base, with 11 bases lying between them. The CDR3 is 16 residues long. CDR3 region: CASSLVTWRSGNTIYF. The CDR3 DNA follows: TGTGCCAGCAGCTTGGTGACATGGAGATCTGGAAACACCATATATTTT.

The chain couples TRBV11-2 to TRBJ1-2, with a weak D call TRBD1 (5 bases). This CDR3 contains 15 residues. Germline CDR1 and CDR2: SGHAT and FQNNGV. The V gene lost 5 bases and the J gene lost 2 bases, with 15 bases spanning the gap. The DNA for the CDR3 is TGTGCCAGCAGCCCGTCCGGACGGGGCAACTATGGCTACACCTTC. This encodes CASSPSGRGNYGYTF.

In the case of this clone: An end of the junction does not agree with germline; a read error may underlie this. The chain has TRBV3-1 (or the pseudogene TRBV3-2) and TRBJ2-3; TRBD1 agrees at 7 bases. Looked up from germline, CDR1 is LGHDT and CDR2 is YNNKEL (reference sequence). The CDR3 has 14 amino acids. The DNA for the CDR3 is TGTGCCAGCAACCAAAGGGGGCATACCTATACGCAGTATTTT. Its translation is CASNQRGHTYTQYF.

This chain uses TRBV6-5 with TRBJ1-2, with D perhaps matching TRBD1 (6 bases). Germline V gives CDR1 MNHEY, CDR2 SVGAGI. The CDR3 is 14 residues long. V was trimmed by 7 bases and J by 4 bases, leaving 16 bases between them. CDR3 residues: CASTGGRDSYGYTF. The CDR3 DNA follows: TGTGCCAGCACCGGGGGGCGGGATAGCTATGGCTACACCTTC.

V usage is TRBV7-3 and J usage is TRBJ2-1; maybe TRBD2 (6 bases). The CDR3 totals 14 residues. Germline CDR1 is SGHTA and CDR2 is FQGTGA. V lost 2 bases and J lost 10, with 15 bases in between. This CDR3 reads CASSLGGTPKEQFF. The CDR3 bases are TGTGCCAGCAGCTTAGGCGGGACTCCAAAGGAGCAGTTCTTC.

CDR3 sequence reads: CASSQDRVKINYGYTF. CDR3 in DNA: TGTGCCAGCAGCCAAGATCGGGTCAAGATTAACTATGGCTACACCTTC. This chain uses TRBV4-2 with TRBJ1-2; D is unresolved. Between the trimmed V and J ends, which lost 0 bases and 1 base, there was a span of 12 bases. The germline V gene encodes CDR1 LGHNA and CDR2 YNFKEQ. The CDR3 sequence is 16 residues long.

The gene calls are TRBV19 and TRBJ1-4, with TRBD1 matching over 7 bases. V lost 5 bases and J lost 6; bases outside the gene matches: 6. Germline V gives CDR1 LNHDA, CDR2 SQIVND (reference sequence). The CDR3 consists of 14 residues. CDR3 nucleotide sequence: TGTGCCAGTAGTTCCACCGGGACAGATGAAAAACTGTTTTTT. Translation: CASSSTGTDEKLFF. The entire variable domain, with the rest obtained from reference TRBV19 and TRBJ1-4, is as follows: DGGITQSPKYLFRKEGQNVTLSCEQNLNHDAMYWYRQDPGQGLRLIYYSQIVNDFQKGDIAEGYSVSREKKESFPLTVTSAQKNPTAFYLCASSSTGTDEKLFFGSGTQLSVL.

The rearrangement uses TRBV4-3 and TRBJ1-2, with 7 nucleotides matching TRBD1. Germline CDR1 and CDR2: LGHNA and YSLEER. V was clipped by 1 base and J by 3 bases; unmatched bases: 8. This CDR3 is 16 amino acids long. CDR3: CASSQVSTGWDYGYTF. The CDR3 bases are TGCGCCAGCAGCCAAGTCTCGACAGGGTGGGACTATGGCTACACCTTC.

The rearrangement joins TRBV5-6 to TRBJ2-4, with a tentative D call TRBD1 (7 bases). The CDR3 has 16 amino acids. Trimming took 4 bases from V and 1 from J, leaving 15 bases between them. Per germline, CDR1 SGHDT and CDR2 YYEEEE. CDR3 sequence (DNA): TGTGCCAGCAGCCAGGGGGGCCTCGGGGCCAAAAACATTCAGTACTTC. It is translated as CASSQGGLGAKNIQYF.

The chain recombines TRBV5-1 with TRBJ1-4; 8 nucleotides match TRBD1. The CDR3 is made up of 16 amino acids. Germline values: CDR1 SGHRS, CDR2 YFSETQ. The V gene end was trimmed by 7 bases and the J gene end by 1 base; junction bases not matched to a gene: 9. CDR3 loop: CASSSTGGQTNEKLFF. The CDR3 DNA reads TGCGCCAGCTCCTCTACAGGGGGTCAAACTAATGAAAAACTGTTTTTT. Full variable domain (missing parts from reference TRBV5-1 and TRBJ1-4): KAGVTQTPRYLIKTRGQQVTLSCSPISGHRSVSWYQQTPGQGLQFLFEYFSETQRNKGNFPGRFSGRQFSNSRSEMNVSTLELGDSALYLCASSSTGGQTNEKLFFGSGTQLSVL.

The CDR3, as DNA: TGTGCCAGCAGTGAATCCACGACGGGCACTGAAGCTTTCTTT. This encodes CASSESTTGTEAFF. This chain links TRBV6-4 with TRBJ1-1; no definite D call. There are 14 residues in the CDR3. From germline, CDR1 is MRHNA and CDR2 SNTAGT. V lost 3 bases and J lost 4, with 12 bases in between.

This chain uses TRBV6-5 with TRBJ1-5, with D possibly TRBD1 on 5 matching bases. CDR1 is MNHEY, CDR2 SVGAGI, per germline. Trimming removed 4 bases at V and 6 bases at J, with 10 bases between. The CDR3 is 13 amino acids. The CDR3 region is CASSWGLGQPQHF. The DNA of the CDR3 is TGTGCCAGCAGTTGGGGACTTGGTCAGCCCCAGCATTTT.

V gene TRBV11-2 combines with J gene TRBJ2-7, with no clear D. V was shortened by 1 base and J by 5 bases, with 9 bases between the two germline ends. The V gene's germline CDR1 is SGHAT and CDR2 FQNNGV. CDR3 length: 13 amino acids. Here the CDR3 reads CASSLGNWDEQYF. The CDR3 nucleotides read TGTGCCAGCAGCTTAGGGAATTGGGACGAGCAGTACTTC.

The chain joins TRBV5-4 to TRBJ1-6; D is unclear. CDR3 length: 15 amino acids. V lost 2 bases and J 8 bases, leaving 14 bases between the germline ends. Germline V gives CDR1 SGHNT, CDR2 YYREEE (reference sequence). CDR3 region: CASSLPPGDHSPLHF. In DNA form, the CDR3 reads TGTGCCAGCAGCTTACCCCCTGGGGATCATTCACCCCTCCACTTT.